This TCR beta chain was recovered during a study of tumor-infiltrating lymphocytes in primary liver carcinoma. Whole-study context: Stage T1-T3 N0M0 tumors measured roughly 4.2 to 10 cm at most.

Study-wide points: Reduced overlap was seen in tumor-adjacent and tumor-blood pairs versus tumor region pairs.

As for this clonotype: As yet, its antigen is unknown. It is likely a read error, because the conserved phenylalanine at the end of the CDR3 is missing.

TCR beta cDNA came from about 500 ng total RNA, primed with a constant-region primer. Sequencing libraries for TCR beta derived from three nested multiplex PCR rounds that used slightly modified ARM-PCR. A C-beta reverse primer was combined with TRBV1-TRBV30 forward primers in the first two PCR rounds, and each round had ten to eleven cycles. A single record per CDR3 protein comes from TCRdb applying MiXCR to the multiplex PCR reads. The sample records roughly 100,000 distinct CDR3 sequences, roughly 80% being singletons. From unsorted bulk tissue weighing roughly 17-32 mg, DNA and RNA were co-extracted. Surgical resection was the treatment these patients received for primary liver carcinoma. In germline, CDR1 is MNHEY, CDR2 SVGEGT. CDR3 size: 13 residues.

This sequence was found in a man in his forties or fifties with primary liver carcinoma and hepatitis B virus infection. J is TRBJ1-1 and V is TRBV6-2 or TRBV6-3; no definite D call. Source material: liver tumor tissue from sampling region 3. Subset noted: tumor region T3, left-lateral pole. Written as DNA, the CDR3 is TGTGCCAGCAGTTCCCCCCTTCGTACTGGAGCTTTCCTT. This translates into CASSSPLRTGAFL.